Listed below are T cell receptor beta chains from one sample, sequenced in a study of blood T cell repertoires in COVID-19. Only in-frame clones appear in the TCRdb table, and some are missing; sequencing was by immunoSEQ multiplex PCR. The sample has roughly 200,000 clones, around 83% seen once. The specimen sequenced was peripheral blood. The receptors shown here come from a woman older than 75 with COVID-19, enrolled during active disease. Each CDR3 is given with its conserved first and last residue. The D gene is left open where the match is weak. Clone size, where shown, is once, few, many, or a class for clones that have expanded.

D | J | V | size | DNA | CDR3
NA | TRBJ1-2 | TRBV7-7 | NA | TGTGCTAGCAGCTCTTACTATGGCTACACCTTC | CASSSYYGYTF
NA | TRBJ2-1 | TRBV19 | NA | TGTGCCAGTAGCGGGAGTGTGAGCTATGAGCAGTTCTTC | CASSGSVSYEQFF
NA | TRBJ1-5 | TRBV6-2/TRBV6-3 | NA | TGTGCCAGTACCCCTACAGGGAATAATCAGCCCCAGCATTTT | CASTPTGNNQPQHF
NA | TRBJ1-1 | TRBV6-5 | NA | TGTGCCACCACAGGGTTTAGGTCATCGGAAGCTTTCTTT | CATTGFRSSEAFF
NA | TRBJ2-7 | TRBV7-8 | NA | TGTGCCAGCAGCTTAAGAGGAAGACAGGTGTACGAGCAGTACTTC | CASSLRGRQVYEQYF
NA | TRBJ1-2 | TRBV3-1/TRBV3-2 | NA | TGTGCCAGCAGCCCGGGGATCTATGGCTACACCTTC | CASSPGIYGYTF
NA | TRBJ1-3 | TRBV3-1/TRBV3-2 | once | TGTGCCAGCAGTCCCGTGGGGCTCTCTGGAAACACCATATATTTT | CASSPVGLSGNTIYF
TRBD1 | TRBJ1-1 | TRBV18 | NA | TGTGCCAGCTCAGTAGAGGACAGGGGAAGGACTGAAGCTTTCTTT | CASSVEDRGRTEAFF
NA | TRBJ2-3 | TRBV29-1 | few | TGCACCGCTTTTGACAGGTACACAGATACGCAGTATTTT | CTAFDRYTDTQYF
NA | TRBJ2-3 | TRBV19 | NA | TGTGCCAGTACGGGGACTACAGATACGCAGTATTTT | CASTGTTDTQYF
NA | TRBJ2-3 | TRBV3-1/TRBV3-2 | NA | TGTGCCAGCAGCCAAGACCTAAAGGGCGGGAACACAGATACGCAGTATTTT | CASSQDLKGGNTDTQYF
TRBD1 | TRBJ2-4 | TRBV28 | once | TGTGCCAGCAGCCCGCAGGGGGACAAAAACATTCAGTACTTC | CASSPQGDKNIQYF
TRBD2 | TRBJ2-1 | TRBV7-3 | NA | TGTGCCAGCAGTTTCACCGGGACTAGCAATGAGCAGTTCTTC | CASSFTGTSNEQFF
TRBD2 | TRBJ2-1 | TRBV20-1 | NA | TGCCGACTAGCGGGAGACAATGAGCAGTTCTTC | CRLAGDNEQFF
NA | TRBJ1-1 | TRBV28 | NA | TGTGCCAGCTGGCAGAACACTGAAGCTTTCTTT | CASWQNTEAFF
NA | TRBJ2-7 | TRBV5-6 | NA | TGTGCCAGCAGCATACGACTAACAACTAGCTCCTACGAGCAGTACTTC | CASSIRLTTSSYEQYF
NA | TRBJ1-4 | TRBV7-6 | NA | TGTGCCAGCAGCTCGGCACGGGGGGAAATTAATGAAAAACTGTTTTTT | CASSSARGEINEKLFF
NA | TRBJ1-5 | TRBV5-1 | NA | TGCGCCAGCAGGGAGAACGGCAATCAGCCCCAGCATTTT | CASRENGNQPQHF
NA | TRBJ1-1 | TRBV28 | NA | TGTGCCAGCACCTTCTTTCGGGGGGGCACTGAAGCTTTCTTT | CASTFFRGGTEAFF
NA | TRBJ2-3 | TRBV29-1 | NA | TGCAGCGTTGAACCTAGCGCTCGGACCAGGACAGATACGCAGTATTTT | CSVEPSARTRTDTQYF
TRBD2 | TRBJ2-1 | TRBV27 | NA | TGTGCCAGCAGTCCCGGGACTAGCGGGAGATGGGCAAATGAGCAGTTCTTC | CASSPGTSGRWANEQFF
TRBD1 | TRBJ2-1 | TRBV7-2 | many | TGTGCCAGCAGCTTGACAGGGAACTCCTACAATGAGCAGTTCTTC | CASSLTGNSYNEQFF
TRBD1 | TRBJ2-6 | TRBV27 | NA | TGTGCCAGCGGCTCGGCTAGGGGACAGTGGAGCTCTGGGGCCAACGTCCTGACTTTC | CASGSARGQWSSGANVLTF
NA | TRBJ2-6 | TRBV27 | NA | TGTGCCAGCAGTTTGGGACAAAGCTCTGGGGCCAACGTCCTGACTTTC | CASSLGQSSGANVLTF
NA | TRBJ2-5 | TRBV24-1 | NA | TGTGCCACCAGTGACGCGACAGTCAGCGGGGAGACCCAGTACTTC | CATSDATVSGETQYF
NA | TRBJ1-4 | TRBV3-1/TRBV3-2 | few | TGTGCCAGCAGCCAACCCATACCACAGGGAAAACTGTTTTTT | CASSQPIPQGKLFF
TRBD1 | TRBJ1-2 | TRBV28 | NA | TGTGCCAGCAGTGGACAGGGGGATCCTAGCTATGGCTACACCTTC | CASSGQGDPSYGYTF
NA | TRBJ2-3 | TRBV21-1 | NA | TGTGCCAGCAGCACCCCGGGACAGGGGAGGAAAGATACGCAGTATTTT | CASSTPGQGRKDTQYF
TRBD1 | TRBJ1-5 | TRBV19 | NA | TGTGCCAGTAGTATGCAGGGGGGTAGCAATCAGCCCCAGCATTTT | CASSMQGGSNQPQHF
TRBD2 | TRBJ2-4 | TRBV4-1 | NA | TGCGCCAGCACCCCGCGCGGGGGAGCCAAAAACATTCAGTACTTC | CASTPRGGAKNIQYF
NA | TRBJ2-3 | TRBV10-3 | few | TGTGCCATCAGGGAGACAGACCTTAGCACAGATACGCAGTATTTT | CAIRETDLSTDTQYF
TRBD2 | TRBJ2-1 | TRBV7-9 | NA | TGTGCCAGCAGTTGGACTAGCGGTTACAATGAGCAGTTCTTC | CASSWTSGYNEQFF
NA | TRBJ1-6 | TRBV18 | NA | TGTGCCAGCTCACCACAGACAGGAGAAAATTCACCCCTCCACTTT | CASSPQTGENSPLHF
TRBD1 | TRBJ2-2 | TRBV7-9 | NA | TGTGCCAGCAGCTACGAGGGGGCGGACACCGGGGAGCTGTTTTTT | CASSYEGADTGELFF
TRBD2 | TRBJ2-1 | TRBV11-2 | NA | TGTGCCAGCAGCCAATCCGGGACTAGCGGAGTTTACAATGAGCAGTTCTTC | CASSQSGTSGVYNEQFF
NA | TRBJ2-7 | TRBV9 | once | TGTGCCAGCAGCGTGGGGGGACAGACCTACGAGCAGTACTTC | CASSVGGQTYEQYF
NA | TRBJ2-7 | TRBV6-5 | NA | TGTGCCAGCAGCAAGAAGGAGGGCGCCTACGAGCAGTACTTC | CASSKKEGAYEQYF
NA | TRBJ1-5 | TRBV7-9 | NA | TGTGCCAGCAGCGCGACAGAGCATAGCAATCAGCCCCAGCATTTT | CASSATEHSNQPQHF
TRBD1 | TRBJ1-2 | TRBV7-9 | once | TGTGCCAGCAGCTTAAGGGGACAGCGCTATGGCTACACCTTC | CASSLRGQRYGYTF
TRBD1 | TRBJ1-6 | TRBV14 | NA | TGTGCCAGCAGCCAAGGACAGGGTCGAAATTCACCCCTCCACTTT | CASSQGQGRNSPLHF
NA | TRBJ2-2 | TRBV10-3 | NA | TGTGCCATCAGTGGGGTAGGGGTGGCCGGGGAGCTGTTTTTT | CAISGVGVAGELFF
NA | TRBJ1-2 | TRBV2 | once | TGTGCCAGCAGTGAGTCGGGTTGGGGCTACACCTTC | CASSESGWGYTF
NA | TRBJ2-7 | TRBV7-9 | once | TGTGCCAGCAGCTTAGGGGGCTCCCTCTACGAGCAGTACTTC | CASSLGGSLYEQYF
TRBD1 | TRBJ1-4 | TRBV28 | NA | TGTGCCAGCAGTCCGGGGACAGGGGGTGAAAAACTGTTTTTT | CASSPGTGGEKLFF
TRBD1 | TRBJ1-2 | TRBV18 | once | TGTGCCAGCTCATCAACCCCGGGACAGGGGGCCGACTATGGCTACACCTTC | CASSSTPGQGADYGYTF
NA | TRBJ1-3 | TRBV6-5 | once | TGTGCCAGCAGGCCTGGGGCCGGAAACACCATATATTTT | CASRPGAGNTIYF
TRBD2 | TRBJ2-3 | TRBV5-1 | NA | TGCGCCAGCAGCTTGGATTTGCGGGGGGAAACAGATACGCAGTATTTT | CASSLDLRGETDTQYF
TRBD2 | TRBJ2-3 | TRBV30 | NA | TGTGCCTGGAGTCCCGGGACTAGTTTTAGGGCAGATACGCAGTATTTT | CAWSPGTSFRADTQYF
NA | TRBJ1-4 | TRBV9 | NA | TGTGCCAGCAGCGTCTCGGTGGGGCGGAATGAAAAACTGTTTTTT | CASSVSVGRNEKLFF
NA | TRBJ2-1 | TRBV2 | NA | TGTGCCAGCAGTGACAGGGGCTCCTACAATGAGCAGTTCTTC | CASSDRGSYNEQFF
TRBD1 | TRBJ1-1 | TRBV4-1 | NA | TGCGCCAGCAGCCCGGGACAGGGCCCAGGTGGTCCTGAAGCTTTCTTT | CASSPGQGPGGPEAFF
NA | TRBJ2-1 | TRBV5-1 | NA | TGCGCCAGCAGCTTGGGACAGGTGACTTACAATGAGCAGTTCTTC | CASSLGQVTYNEQFF